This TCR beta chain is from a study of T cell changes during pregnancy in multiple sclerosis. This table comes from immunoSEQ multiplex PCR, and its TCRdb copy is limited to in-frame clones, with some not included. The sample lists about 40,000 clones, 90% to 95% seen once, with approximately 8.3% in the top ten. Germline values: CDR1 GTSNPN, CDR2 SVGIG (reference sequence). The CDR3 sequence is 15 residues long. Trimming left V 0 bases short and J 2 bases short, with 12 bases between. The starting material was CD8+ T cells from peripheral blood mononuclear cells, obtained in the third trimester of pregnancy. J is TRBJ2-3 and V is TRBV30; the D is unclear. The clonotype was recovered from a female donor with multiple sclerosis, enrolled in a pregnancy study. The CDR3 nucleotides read TGTGCCTGGAGTGTGGAACAGCTTTACACAGATACGCAGTATTTT. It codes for CAWSVEQLYTDTQYF.